The 10 T cell receptor beta chains listed next were all sequenced from one sample in a study of T cell repertoires in cytomegalovirus infection (dated by TCRdb to about 2019). Sequenced on an Illumina HiSeq 1500. The public reads were reanalyzed by TCRdb: fastp trimming at Q25, MiXCR alignment, in-frame beta chains only. A single entry per CDR3 protein holds the most common genes and DNA from its merged rows. For this sample there are fewer than 550,000 distinct CDR3 sequences; about 11% appear just once. The ten largest clones take up roughly 10% of the sample. Sequencing was performed on PBMCs. These receptors all stem from a human donor in good health (CMV status not recorded). Some clones in this sample may be carry-over from other donors' samples.

This clonotype was recorded at least ten times. This chain links TRBV7-6 with TRBJ1-4, with unresolved D. Germline loops: CDR1 SGHVS, CDR2 FNYEAQ. CDR3 length: 14 residues. The ends were cut back, 2 bases at V and 8 bases at J, with 12 bases in the middle. CDR3 sequence (DNA): TGTGCCAGCAGCTTACCGGGAGTGGACGAAAAACTGTTTTTT. Encoded protein: CASSLPGVDEKLFF. The full variable domain, in which reference TRBV7-6 and TRBJ1-4 provide the parts outside the CDR3, is GAGVSQSPRYKVTKRGQDVALRCDPISGHVSLYWYRQALGQGPEFLTYFNYEAQQDKSGLPNDRFSAERPEGSISTLTIQRTEQRDSAMYRCASSLPGVDEKLFFGSGTQLSVL.

The sample holds many counts of this clonotype. The chain carries TRBV12-3 or TRBV12-4 and TRBJ1-3; D is unresolved. The V end was cut by 1 base, the J end by 1 base, with 8 bases between. The CDR3 has 15 amino acids. The CDR3 protein is CASSLGSISGNTIYF. The CDR3 nucleotides read TGTGCCAGCAGTTTAGGGTCCATTTCTGGAAACACCATATATTTT.

This clonotype was seen only a few times. The chain employs TRBV5-4 and TRBJ2-5; 10 bases map to TRBD2. The CDR3 is made up of 14 amino acids. V shed 5 bases and J 4 bases; nucleotides not matched to a gene: 5. Germline V CDR1 and CDR2: SGHNT, YYREEE (reference sequence). DNA for the CDR3: TGTGCCAGCAGGGGAAGCGGGAGGGGAGAGACCCAGTACTTC. As protein: CASRGSGRGETQYF.

The chain carries TRBV3-1 and TRBJ2-1; 9 bases map to TRBD2. V dropped 0 bases and J dropped 11; count of bases not matched to a gene: 8. This CDR3 comprises 15 residues. The germline V gene has CDR1 LGHDT and CDR2 YNNKEL (reference sequence). Here the CDR3 DNA reads TGTGCCAGCAGCCAAGAAGGGGCGGGAGGGGGAAAGCAGTTCTTC. It translates to CASSQEGAGGGKQFF.

This clonotype was counted only a few times. The chain couples TRBV5-6 to TRBJ1-3, with D possibly matching TRBD1 (5 bases). This CDR3 comprises 18 residues. Germline lookup yields CDR1 SGHDT and CDR2 YYEEEE. V was clipped by 0 bases and J by 1 base, with 17 bases between them. CDR3 DNA: TGTGCCAGCAGCTTGGAAGGGGTCGGAATTCGGTCTGGAAACACCATATATTTT. The encoded protein is CASSLEGVGIRSGNTIYF.

The chain employs TRBV20-1 and TRBJ2-4, with 9 bases aligning to TRBD2. CDR3 size: 14 residues. Unmatched junction bases numbered 6, after V lost 1 base and J lost 8 bases. Per germline, CDR1 DFQATT and CDR2 SNEGSKA (reference sequence). The CDR3 sequence is CSARVQRGVDIQYF. DNA for the CDR3: TGCAGTGCTAGAGTGCAGCGGGGGGTTGACATTCAGTACTTC.

This chain connects TRBV12-5 to TRBJ1-1; no clear D. Trimming pared 3 bases from V and 5 bases from J, leaving 10 bases between. From germline, CDR1 is LGHNT and CDR2 FRNRAP. This CDR3 spans 13 amino acids. In DNA, the CDR3 is TGTGCTAGTGGTTTACTACCGGGGACTGAAGCTTTCTTT. Encoded protein: CASGLLPGTEAFF.

This clonotype came up many times. The chain carries TRBV12-3 or TRBV12-4 and TRBJ2-7; 9 positions agree with TRBD1. Unmatched junction bases numbered 3, after V lost 1 base and J lost 5 bases. The CDR3 runs 14 residues. For the CDR3, the DNA is TGTGCCAGCAGTTTAGGACAGGGGGTCGACGAGCAGTACTTC. This codes for CASSLGQGVDEQYF.

This clonotype was recorded at least ten times. This chain uses TRBV6-1 with TRBJ2-2; no definite D call. This CDR3 is built from 13 residues. Looked up from germline, CDR1 is MNHNS and CDR2 is SASEGT. V gave up 2 bases and J gave up 7 bases, with 8 bases separating them. The CDR3, as DNA: TGTGCCAGCAGTGAAACCTACAGCGGGGAGCTGTTTTTT. This sequence encodes CASSETYSGELFF.

This clonotype was picked up many times. This chain connects TRBV19 to TRBJ2-6, with D possibly TRBD2 on 5 matching bases. Germline V gives CDR1 LNHDA, CDR2 SQIVND (reference sequence). V was shortened by 5 bases and J by 4 bases, with 9 bases between the two germline ends. This CDR3 is built from 14 residues. The chain's CDR3 is CASSSLAGANVLTF. CDR3 nucleotides: TGTGCCAGTAGTTCGCTAGCCGGGGCCAACGTCCTGACTTTC.